This record concerns one T cell receptor beta chain sequence. The data originate from a study of long-term antiretroviral therapy in people with HIV. Trimming shortened V by 2 bases and J by 8 bases, and 12 bases separated the two germline ends. Per the germline V gene, CDR1 is SEHNR and CDR2 is FQNEAQ (reference sequence). This CDR3 has 13 residues. Runs used v3.0 of the immunoSEQ assay and were done at survey level. In sequencing, roughly 35,000-50,000 T-cell genomes per sample were targeted. TCRdb's copy holds only in-frame clones and misses some; the assay was immunoSEQ multiplex PCR. Among more than 20,000 clones listed, around 81% were seen once. Per individual, the PBMC samples numbered at least one pre-ART and at least two post-ART.

The V and J genes are TRBV7-9 and TRBJ1-1; D not certain. The sequence was collected from a man aged 18 to 29 with HIV. Material: unsorted PBMCs, obtained about 4 years after starting antiretroviral therapy. CDR3 in amino acids: CASSLSPEGEAFF. DNA for the CDR3: TGTGCCAGCAGCTTAAGCCCAGAAGGAGAAGCTTTCTTT.